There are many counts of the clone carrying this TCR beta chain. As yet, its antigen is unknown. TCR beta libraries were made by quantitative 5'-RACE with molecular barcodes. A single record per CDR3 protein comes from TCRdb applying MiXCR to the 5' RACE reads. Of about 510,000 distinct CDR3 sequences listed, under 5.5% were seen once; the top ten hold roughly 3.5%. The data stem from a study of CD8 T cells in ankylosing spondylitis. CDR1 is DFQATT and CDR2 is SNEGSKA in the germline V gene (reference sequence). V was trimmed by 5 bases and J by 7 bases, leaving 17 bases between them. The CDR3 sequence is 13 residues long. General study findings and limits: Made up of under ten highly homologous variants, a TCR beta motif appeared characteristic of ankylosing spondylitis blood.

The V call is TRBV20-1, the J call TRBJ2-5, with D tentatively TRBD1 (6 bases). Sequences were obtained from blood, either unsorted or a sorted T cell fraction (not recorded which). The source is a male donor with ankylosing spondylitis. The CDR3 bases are TGCAGTGCTTCCGGGACACATAGAGGGACCCAGTACTTC. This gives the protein CSASGTHRGTQYF.